These 26 T cell receptor beta chains originate from one sample sequenced in a study of beta chain features in type 1 diabetes. Points from the study as a whole: Moderate yet significant TCRB CDR3 shortening was seen in Type 1 diabetes patients in all four CD4+ subsets.

These receptors have no identified antigens. The investigators reverse transcribed all of the isolated RNA, so they sequenced expressed TCRB transcripts. Clones were read by immunoSEQ multiplex PCR, and TCRdb kept only the in-frame ones, dropping some. The data hold 200,000 to 300,000 clones, with approximately 11% observed a single time. Input material: naive CD4+ T cells from blood. The receptors shown here come from a man between 25 and 39 years old with type 1 diabetes.

The V gene is TRBV27, the J gene TRBJ2-7, with D tentatively TRBD1 (5 bases). Germline V gives CDR1 MNHEY, CDR2 SMNVEV (reference sequence). Deletions cut 10 bases from V and 3 bases from J, with 19 bases between. The CDR3 extends over 14 amino acids. CDR3 bases: TGTGCCATCCCATTGACAGAGTGGTGCTACGAGCAGTACTTC. Its protein product is CAIPLTEWCYEQYF.

This clone was counted between two and nine times. The chain carries TRBV15 and TRBJ2-7; D gene uncertain. V lost 0 bases, J lost 7 bases, and 10 bases lay in between. The CDR3 length is 13 residues. Germline values: CDR1 LNHNV, CDR2 YYDKDF (reference sequence). CDR3: CATSRDQRREQYF. DNA for the CDR3: TGTGCCACCAGCAGAGATCAGCGCCGTGAGCAGTACTTC.

This clone has more than one count but fewer than ten. The chain is built from TRBV5-1 and TRBJ2-1; 8 bases match TRBD1. J lost 7 bases, V lost 4 bases, and 7 bases had no gene match. The CDR3 runs 14 residues. Germline CDR1 SGHRS, CDR2 YFSETQ. CDR3 region: CASSTGTGGNEQFF. The CDR3, as DNA: TGCGCCAGCAGCACCGGGACAGGTGGGAATGAGCAGTTCTTC.

There are a few counts of this clone. The gene calls are TRBV27 and TRBJ2-2; no clear D. The CDR3 contains 14 residues. Germline values: CDR1 MNHEY, CDR2 SMNVEV (reference sequence). V was pared by 7 bases and J by 4 bases, with 13 bases between. The CDR3 coding sequence is TGTGCCAGCAAGGTGGAGTGGAGCACCGGGGAGCTGTTTTTT. It translates to CASKVEWSTGELFF.

The chain has TRBV7-9 and TRBJ1-1; 10 positions match TRBD1. The CDR3 contains 14 residues. Germline V gene lookup returns CDR1 SEHNR and CDR2 FQNEAQ (reference sequence). V lost 6 bases and J lost 6; bases outside the gene matches: 7. The CDR3 coding sequence is TGTGCCAGCAGAACCTCGGGACAGGGGTCTGAAGCTTTCTTT. Residues: CASRTSGQGSEAFF.

The rearrangement joins TRBV5-1 to TRBJ2-7; 11 nucleotides line up with TRBD1. The CDR3 is 15 residues long. V shed 5 bases, J shed 1 base, and the junction held 5 bases outside the gene matches. Germline assignment: CDR1 SGHRS and CDR2 YFSETQ. The CDR3 sequence: CASRTGTGGSYEQYF. The DNA of the CDR3 is TGCGCCAGCAGGACCGGGACAGGGGGGTCCTACGAGCAGTACTTC.

As to this clone: Other DNA sequences of this sample code for an identical CDR3. J is TRBJ1-4 and V is TRBV5-1; 10 positions match TRBD1. The CDR3 sequence is 14 residues long. Germline trimming cut 0 bases from V and 8 bases from J; bases unmatched to any gene: 1. CDR1 and CDR2 from the germline V gene are SGHRS and YFSETQ. The CDR3 DNA reads TGCGCCAGCAGCTTGGGGACAGGGGGAGAAAAACTGTTTTTT. Residues: CASSLGTGGEKLFF.

This clone was detected only a few times. The chain joins TRBV7-3 to TRBJ1-1, with a tentative D call TRBD1 (5 bases). The CDR3 has 13 residues. From germline, CDR1 is SGHTA and CDR2 FQGTGA. Deletions cut 7 bases from V and 4 bases from J, with 13 bases between. The CDR3 loop reads CASTQGPGTEAFF. The CDR3 nucleotides read TGTGCCAGCACCCAGGGTCCTGGCACTGAAGCTTTCTTT.

This clone was observed a few times. The V and J genes are TRBV7-2 and TRBJ1-2, with 7 bases that match TRBD1. Trimming at V came to 2 bases and at J to 2 bases, leaving 5 bases not matched to a gene. CDR1 SGHTA and CDR2 FQGNSA come from the germline V gene. This CDR3 is built from 15 residues. CDR3 bases: TGTGCCAGCAGCTTAAAGACAGGGTCGAACTATGGCTACACCTTC. Its translation: CASSLKTGSNYGYTF.

The V call is TRBV18, the J call TRBJ1-2; the D gene is possibly TRBD1 (5 bases). CDR3 length equals 14 residues. Germline lookup yields CDR1 KGHSH and CDR2 LQKENI. Trimming stripped 4 bases from V and 4 bases from J, with 13 bases between. The CDR3 reads CASSLDRLVYGYTF. The CDR3 bases are TGTGCCAGCTCACTTGACAGACTCGTCTATGGCTACACCTTC. The full variable domain, rest sourced from reference TRBV18 and TRBJ1-2, is NAGVMQNPRHLVRRRGQEARLRCSPMKGHSHVYWYRQLPEEGLKFMVYLQKENIIDESGMPKERFSAEFPKEGPSILRIQQVVRGDSAAYFCASSLDRLVYGYTFGSGTRLTVV.

A few counts support this clone. The gene calls are TRBV27 and TRBJ1-3, with TRBD1 matching over 7 bases. The CDR3 has 12 residues. V dropped 6 bases and J dropped 8; count of bases not matched to a gene: 4. Per the germline V gene, CDR1 is MNHEY and CDR2 is SMNVEV (reference sequence). In nucleotides, the CDR3 is TGTGCCAGCAGGACAGGGACGGACACCATATATTTT. Amino acids: CASRTGTDTIYF.

In DNA form, the CDR3 reads TGTGCCAGCACCCTGAGGCCCGAGCAGTACTTC. It is translated as CASTLRPEQYF. This sequence joins TRBV6-5 and TRBJ2-7; D not certain. The germline V gene encodes CDR1 MNHEY and CDR2 SVGAGI. This CDR3 comprises 11 residues. The V end was cut by 7 bases, the J end by 6 bases, with 10 bases between.

This clone was detected a few times. The CDR3 nucleotides read TGTGCCAGCAGCGTAGGGGGACAGGATCGCACAGATACGCAGTATTTT. Amino acid sequence: CASSVGGQDRTDTQYF. The chain has TRBV9 and TRBJ2-3, with 8 positions matching TRBD1. Trimming cost V 0 bases and J 1 base; bases outside gene matches: 4. This CDR3 region has 16 residues. Germline assignment: CDR1 SGDLS and CDR2 YYNGEE. Drawing the rest from reference TRBV9 and TRBJ2-3, the complete variable domain is DSGVTQTPKHLITATGQRVTLRCSPRSGDLSVYWYQQSLDQGLQFLIQYYNGEERAKGNILERFSAQQFPDLHSELNLSSLELGDSALYFCASSVGGQDRTDTQYFGPGTRLTVL.

CDR3 DNA: TGCAGCGTCCGGACGGGAGGTGGAGAGACCCAGTACTTC. Protein: CSVRTGGGETQYF. This sequence joins TRBV29-1 and TRBJ2-5; 7 bases fit TRBD2. The junction had 8 bases not matched to a gene; V was cut back by 6 bases and J by 4 bases. The CDR3 extends over 13 amino acids. Germline CDR1 and CDR2: SQVTM and ANQGSEA.

The chain uses TRBV13 and TRBJ2-1, with 9 nucleotides matching TRBD1. This CDR3 comprises 15 residues. The ends lost 4 bases at V and 7 bases at J; junction bases unmatched: 8. Germline CDR1 is PRHDT and CDR2 is FYEKMQ (reference sequence). CDR3 nucleotides: TGTGCCAGCAGCTGGACAGGGGAGCTGGAGAATGAGCAGTTCTTC. Translated: CASSWTGELENEQFF.

This clone has only a few counts. The chain links TRBV2 to TRBJ2-1; the match to TRBD2 covers 13 bases. Germline trimming cut 7 bases from V and 7 bases from J; bases unmatched to any gene: 4. The CDR3 is made up of 14 amino acids. CDR1 is SNHLY and CDR2 is FYNNEI in the germline V gene. The CDR3 loop reads CASTPTSGGNEQFF. CDR3 DNA sequence: TGTGCCAGCACCCCGACTAGCGGGGGGAATGAGCAGTTCTTC.

The J gene is TRBJ2-7, the V gene TRBV30, with a tentative D call TRBD1 (6 bases). Germline CDR1 reads GTSNPN; CDR2 reads SVGIG (reference sequence). Trimming pared 6 bases from V and 1 base from J, leaving 7 bases between. The CDR3 covers 11 residues. The CDR3 loop reads CACTGSYEQYF. CDR3 nucleotides: TGTGCCTGTACAGGGTCCTACGAGCAGTACTTC.

This clone turned up a few times. This chain uses TRBV2 with TRBJ1-5, with D uncertain. Trimming took 6 bases from V and 7 from J, leaving 16 bases between them. Germline loops: CDR1 SNHLY, CDR2 FYNNEI. The CDR3 extends over 14 amino acids. The CDR3 DNA reads as TGTGCCAGCAGCGGGTCCGCAAAAAGGCAGCCCCAGCATTTT. Its translation is CASSGSAKRQPQHF.

This chain links TRBV15 with TRBJ2-3; 8 bases map to TRBD2. The CDR3 sequence is 15 residues long. After removal of 5 bases from V and 3 bases from J, the junction contained 7 bases not matched to a gene. Germline-derived CDR1 and CDR2 are LNHNV and YYDKDF (reference sequence). The CDR3 reads CATSLGGGRTDTQYF. CDR3 coding DNA: TGTGCCACCAGCCTCGGGGGGGGCCGGACAGATACGCAGTATTTT.

The gene calls are TRBV25-1 and TRBJ2-7; D not certain. The CDR3 length is 16 residues. V lost 1 base and J 0 bases, leaving 13 bases between the germline ends. In germline, CDR1 is MGHDK, CDR2 SYGVNS. Here the CDR3 DNA reads TGTGCCAGCAGTGAATCATCAGGTCCCCTCTCCTACGAGCAGTACTTC. Its translation is CASSESSGPLSYEQYF.

A few counts support this clone. As DNA, the CDR3 is TGCGCCAGCAGCTCCTTGAGGGCGGGACAGAGTAATGAAAAACTGTTTTTT. It specifies CASSSLRAGQSNEKLFF. This chain joins TRBV5-1 and TRBJ1-4; TRBD1 aligns across 7 bases. Germline CDR1 is SGHRS and CDR2 is YFSETQ. This CDR3 has 17 residues. J gave up 4 bases and V 3 bases, and 12 bases lay outside the gene matches.

This clone was detected a few times. Mismatch with germline at one junction end may stem from a read error. The chain employs TRBV5-1 and TRBJ2-7; 8 nucleotides agree with TRBD1. This CDR3 region has 14 residues. The germline CDR1 and CDR2 sequences are SGHRS and YFSETQ. The CDR3 nucleotides are TGCGCCAGCAGTTTGGACAGGGATATCTACGAGCAGTACTTC. It specifies CASSLDRDIYEQYF.

The chain joins TRBV19 to TRBJ2-3; 9 bases match TRBD2. CDR1 and CDR2 (germline): LNHDA, SQIVND (reference sequence). V lost 5 bases to trimming and J lost 6 bases; unmatched junction nucleotides: 6. This CDR3 region has 14 residues. DNA for the CDR3: TGTGCCAGTAGTGTCCTAGCGGGGAGGGATACGCAGTATTTT. Its protein product is CASSVLAGRDTQYF.

The rearrangement uses TRBV6-5 and TRBJ2-7, with a tentative D call TRBD1 (6 bases). The germline V and J ends were trimmed by 0 bases and 4 bases, with 16 bases remaining between them. The CDR3 runs to 16 residues. Germline V lookup: CDR1 MNHEY, CDR2 SVGAGI. Here the CDR3 reads CASSYSYRDIPYEQYF. The CDR3 coding sequence is TGTGCCAGCAGTTACTCTTACCGGGACATCCCTTACGAGCAGTACTTC.

This clone was detected a few times. The rearrangement joins TRBV6-1 to TRBJ2-1, with a weak D call TRBD1 (6 bases). The CDR3 totals 14 residues. V shed 2 bases and J shed 5 bases, with 10 bases lying between them. CDR1 and CDR2 (germline): MNHNS, SASEGT. CDR3 nucleotide sequence: TGTGCCAGCAGTGAAAACAGGGCTAACAATGAGCAGTTCTTC. Translating it yields CASSENRANNEQFF.

This clone came up a few times. The rearrangement joins TRBV29-1 to TRBJ2-7, with TRBD1 matching over 7 bases. Germline trimming cut 4 bases from V and 6 bases from J; bases unmatched to any gene: 12. This CDR3 comprises 14 residues. CDR1 is SQVTM, CDR2 ANQGSEA, per germline. The CDR3 here is CSVVGGQGVSEQYF. DNA for the CDR3: TGCAGCGTTGTTGGTGGGCAGGGGGTTTCCGAGCAGTACTTC.